The rows below give T cell receptor beta chains drawn from one sample of a study of blood T cells in healthy people across ages. TCRdb re-called the 5' RACE reads through MiXCR, storing one row per CDR3 protein. The sample carries about 1.8 million distinct CDR3 sequences, around half recorded once. Sequencing input: blood. The receptors stem from a woman between 40 and 50 years old in good health. Both conserved end residues are part of each CDR3. A D gene is named only where the DNA matches it firmly. Rows may omit the clone size; those that give it use once, few, many or a size class.

D	V	J	size	DNA	CDR3
TRBD2	TRBV7-6	TRBJ2-5	-	TGTGCCAGCAGCTTAGTAGGCGGACTAGCGCAAGTTAGGGAGACCCAGTACTTC	CASSLVGGLAQVRETQYF
-	TRBV20-1	TRBJ1-1	once	TGCAGTGCTTCCCCCGTCGGGACTGAAGCTTTCTTT	CSASPVGTEAFF
-	TRBV20-1	TRBJ1-2	few	TGCAGTGCTAGAGATAAGGGACGGTATGGCTACACCTTC	CSARDKGRYGYTF
TRBD1	TRBV6-2/TRBV6-3	TRBJ2-5	few	TGTGCCAGCAGAGATTACAGGGGGGACCAAGAGACCCAGTACTTC	CASRDYRGDQETQYF
-	TRBV27	TRBJ2-7	few	TGTGCCAGCAGGCTATCCGCCTCGGGACAGCAGTACTTC	CASRLSASGQQYF
TRBD1	TRBV20-1	TRBJ2-7	-	TGCAGTGCTACTTCGGACAGGGGCTACGAGCAGTACTTC	CSATSDRGYEQYF
TRBD2	TRBV6-2/TRBV6-3	TRBJ2-3	-	TGTGCCACCGAGCGGGGGGGCACAGATACGCAGTATTTT	CATERGGTDTQYF
-	TRBV5-4	TRBJ2-1	-	TGTGCCAGCAGCAGACAGATGTCTTATGAGCAGTTCTTC	CASSRQMSYEQFF
-	TRBV12-3/TRBV12-4	TRBJ2-2	once	TGTGCCAGCAGTGAAGGGACCTTCACCGGGGAGCTGTTTTTT	CASSEGTFTGELFF
-	TRBV6-2/TRBV6-3	TRBJ2-3	few	TGTGCCAGCAGGCAGACCTTTGGGGGCACAGATACGCAGTATTTT	CASRQTFGGTDTQYF
TRBD1	TRBV6-2/TRBV6-3	TRBJ2-7	once	TGTGCCAGCAGAACAACAGGGACAGGGCGGTCCTACGAGCAGTACTTC	CASRTTGTGRSYEQYF
-	TRBV5-1	TRBJ1-2	few	TGCGCCAGCAGCTTGATTGGTGGAACAGCGGAGGGCTACACCTTC	CASSLIGGTAEGYTF
TRBD1	TRBV20-1	TRBJ1-5	-	TGCAGTGCGGACAGGGAAGTCGGGCAGCCCCAGCATTTT	CSADREVGQPQHF
-	TRBV6-1	TRBJ1-2	-	TGTGCCAGCAGTGAATTATGGGGCTACGGCTACACCTTC	CASSELWGYGYTF
TRBD2	TRBV10-3	TRBJ2-5	-	TGTGCCATCAGGGGACTAGCGGGGGGTAGGGAGACCCAGTACTTC	CAIRGLAGGRETQYF
TRBD1	TRBV7-8	TRBJ2-4	-	TGTGCCAGCAGCCCCCGGGACAGGGGACTTCTAGCCAAAAACATTCAGTACTTC	CASSPRDRGLLAKNIQYF
-	TRBV20-1	TRBJ2-7	few	TGCAGTGCTAGGGACACGTCCTACGAGCAGTACTTC	CSARDTSYEQYF
-	TRBV7-2	TRBJ2-5	-	TGTGCCAGCAGCTTAGCCGGGCCGGGGGAGATACAAGAGACCCAGTACTTC	CASSLAGPGEIQETQYF
TRBD2	TRBV7-9	TRBJ2-1	-	TGTGCCAGCAGCTTAGCAAGACTAGCGGGGAGCTCCTACAATGAGCAGTTCTTC	CASSLARLAGSSYNEQFF
-	TRBV7-2	TRBJ2-7	-	TGTGCCAGCAGCCGCCTCGGTTTGAATGAGCAGTACTTC	CASSRLGLNEQYF
-	TRBV10-3	TRBJ1-5	-	TGTGCCATCAGTGAGTCGACAGGCGAGCAGCATTTT	CAISESTGEQHF
TRBD1	TRBV10-3	TRBJ1-1	once	TGTGCCATCAACGACAGGGTTTTTACTGAAGCTTTCTTT	CAINDRVFTEAFF
TRBD2	TRBV3-1	TRBJ2-5	-	TGTGCCAGCAGCCAAATTCGCCTAGCGGCCCATCTGTACCAAGAGACCCAGTACTTC	CASSQIRLAAHLYQETQYF
-	TRBV7-2	TRBJ1-2	-	TGTGCCAGCAGCTCCGGACACCAGCCCGTTTATGGCTACACCTTC	CASSSGHQPVYGYTF
TRBD1	TRBV3-1	TRBJ2-4	few	TGTGCCAGCAGCCAAGATCAAGGGACAGGGGGAGACAAAAACATTCAGTACTTC	CASSQDQGTGGDKNIQYF
-	TRBV20-1	TRBJ2-7	-	TGCAGTGCTCCCTTTGCCTACGAGCAGTACTTC	CSAPFAYEQYF
-	TRBV4-3	TRBJ1-2	-	TGCGCCAGCAGCGACGTAGTTGGACAGCCCTACTATGGCTACACCTTC	CASSDVVGQPYYGYTF
TRBD1	TRBV7-7	TRBJ2-5	-	TGTGCTAGCAGCTTAGGGACAGGGGAAGTCTGGATACAAGAGACCCAGTACTTC	CASSLGTGEVWIQETQYF
-	TRBV4-3	TRBJ2-1	few	TGCGCCAGCAGCCAAGGACGGACTGGGAACAATGAGCAGTTCTTC	CASSQGRTGNNEQFF
TRBD1	TRBV20-1	TRBJ1-2	few	TGCAGTGCCAGGACAGGGTTTGGCTACACCTTC	CSARTGFGYTF
-	TRBV28	TRBJ2-7	few	TGTGCCAGCAGCCTAGGGTGGGAGGGGGCATACGAGCAGTACTTC	CASSLGWEGAYEQYF
-	TRBV27	TRBJ1-4	-	TGTGCCAGACCACGGAACCCCGAAAATGAAAAACTGTTTTTT	CARPRNPENEKLFF
-	TRBV12-3/TRBV12-4	TRBJ2-4	-	TGTGCCAGCAGCTGGGGCTTCGCCAAAAACATTCAGTACTTC	CASSWGFAKNIQYF
-	TRBV14	TRBJ2-5	-	TGTGCCAGCAGCCAAGCCGGGGGGCTGTACCAAGAGACCCAGTACTTC	CASSQAGGLYQETQYF
-	TRBV9	TRBJ2-1	-	TGTGCCAGCAGCGTAGGGGGAACTAGCCTTTACAATGAGCAGTTCTTC	CASSVGGTSLYNEQFF
TRBD1	TRBV9	TRBJ2-3	-	TGTGCCAGCAGCGTAGACGGGACAGAGGCGCAGTATTTT	CASSVDGTEAQYF
-	TRBV5-1	TRBJ1-2	-	TGCGCCAGCAGCTTGGCTCTGGCTGATGATGGCTACACCTTC	CASSLALADDGYTF
-	TRBV24-1	TRBJ2-5	few	TGTGCCACCAGTGATAGGGGGGAACAGGGGCCAGAGACCCAGTACTTC	CATSDRGEQGPETQYF
TRBD1	TRBV6-6	TRBJ1-2	-	TGTGCCAGCAGACTACAGGGGCGGCTTGACTATGGCTACACCTTC	CASRLQGRLDYGYTF
-	TRBV7-9	TRBJ2-3	few	TGTGCCAGCAGCTTTGGTGGCAGCCTGAGCACAGATACGCAGTATTTT	CASSFGGSLSTDTQYF
-	TRBV7-2	TRBJ2-4	-	TGTGCCAGCAGCTCGGAGCCGTACGCAAACATTCAGTACTTC	CASSSEPYANIQYF
-	TRBV6-5	TRBJ1-1	-	TGTGCCAGCAGTCCGCCGACGGGGGGTTCCACTGAAGCTTTCTTT	CASSPPTGGSTEAFF
-	TRBV29-1	TRBJ2-3	few	TGCAGCGTCCTACTAGATACGCAGTATTTT	CSVLLDTQYF
TRBD1	TRBV27	TRBJ1-1	-	TGTGCCAGCAGTGGCCGTCAGGGGGCCGGTGACACTGAAGCTTTCTTT	CASSGRQGAGDTEAFF
-	TRBV15	TRBJ2-1	-	TGTGCCACCAGCAGCATCGGGCTGTATGAGCAGTTCTTC	CATSSIGLYEQFF
-	TRBV7-2	TRBJ2-5	few	TGTGCCAGCAGCCCCCAGGGGCGCAAGGTGACCCAGTACTTC	CASSPQGRKVTQYF
-	TRBV9	TRBJ2-5	-	TGTGCCAGCAGCGTAGCCGCGAGCTCCGGCGGGACCCAGTACTTC	CASSVAASSGGTQYF
-	TRBV18	TRBJ2-5	-	TGTGCCAGCTCACCTACAGGGAGGCAGACCCAGTACTTC	CASSPTGRQTQYF
TRBD2	TRBV20-1	TRBJ2-1	-	TGCAGTGCTTACGGACGGGGTAGCGGGGGATACAATGAGCAGTTCTTC	CSAYGRGSGGYNEQFF
TRBD1	TRBV27	TRBJ2-7	few	TGTGCCAGCAGTTTCCACGGACAGGGAACCTCCTACGAGCAGTACTTC	CASSFHGQGTSYEQYF
TRBD2	TRBV28	TRBJ2-1	-	TGTGCCAGCAGTTTACCCGCACTAGCGGGGGGCTACAATGAGCAGTTCTTC	CASSLPALAGGYNEQFF
TRBD1	TRBV18	TRBJ1-1	-	TGTGCCAGCTCACCCGACAGGGGCTCTCAAGCTTTCTTT	CASSPDRGSQAFF
-	TRBV4-3	TRBJ2-1	-	TGCGCCAGCAGCCAGGCCACAGGGTGGAGGGGTGTGTTGTTCTTC	CASSQATGWRGVLFF
-	TRBV7-2	TRBJ1-6	-	TGTGCCAGCAGCTTAGCAGGGAAGAATTCACCCCTCCACTTT	CASSLAGKNSPLHF
-	TRBV12-5	TRBJ2-5	-	TGTGCTAGTGGTCAACGCTCAGGGTTCGGGGAGACCCAGTACTTC	CASGQRSGFGETQYF